This T cell receptor (beta chain) was retrieved from a study of CXCR3-negative and CXCR3-positive naive CD8 T cells. This CDR3 is 16 amino acids long. Germline values: CDR1 KGHSH, CDR2 LQKENI. A remark on this clonotype: Its antigen is still unknown.

Researchers prepared the TRB cDNA libraries using 5' RACE with UMI labels. TCRdb re-called the 5' RACE reads, yielding one record per CDR3 amino acid sequence without DNA. The sample table includes under 150,000 distinct CDR3 sequences. Notes on the study in general: The study found more hydrophobic TRB CDR3s in CXCR3-positive naive cells than in CXCR3-negative naive cells.

Material for sequencing was naive CXCR3+ CD8+ T cells from blood. Subset reported: CD45RO-CCR7+CD27+CD95- naive CD8+ T cells expressing CXCR3 (TNR3+). The sequence was obtained from a human donor in good health. Some clones in this sample may be carry-over from other donors' samples. The genes are TRBV18 and TRBJ2-6. CDR3 loop: CASSRKRISGANVLTF.